This is a list of T cell receptor beta chains from one sample in a study of T cell changes during pregnancy in multiple sclerosis. Only in-frame clones appear in the TCRdb table, and some are missing; sequencing was by immunoSEQ multiplex PCR. Found here are 70,000 to 95,000 clones, 94% of them singletons; the top ten hold under 2%. Material: peripheral blood, obtained after pregnancy. These receptors all stem from a female donor in good health, enrolled as a control in a pregnancy study. The CDR3 runs from the conserved cysteine through the conserved F or W. The D gene is left open where the match is weak. Part of the rows lack a size; the others show once, few, many or a class for expanded clones.

j_gene	abundance	d_gene	v_gene	CDR3nt	CDR3aa
TRBJ2-5	.	TRBD1	TRBV5-1	TGCGCCAGCAGCACAGGACAGGGGGAAGAGACCCAGTACTTC	CASSTGQGEETQYF
TRBJ1-4	.	.	TRBV28	TGTGCCAGCACCAGAGGGATTAATAATGAAAAACTGTTTTTT	CASTRGINNEKLFF
TRBJ2-3	.	TRBD1	TRBV4-1	TGCGCCAGCAGCCCTGACAGGGGGCGCACAGATACGCAGTATTTT	CASSPDRGRTDTQYF
TRBJ2-2	.	.	TRBV5-1	TGCGCCAGCAGCTTGTACGTAGGGGTGAACACCGGGGAGCTGTTTTTT	CASSLYVGVNTGELFF
TRBJ2-2	.	TRBD1	TRBV5-1	TGCGCCAGCAGCGCGCAGGGGGCCACTGTCGAGCTGTTTTTT	CASSAQGATVELFF
TRBJ2-1	once	.	TRBV5-1	TGCGCCAGCAGCTTGTGGGCAGGGGACAATGAGCAGTTCTTC	CASSLWAGDNEQFF
TRBJ2-1	.	TRBD2	TRBV29-1	TGCAGCGTGGCCGGGACTAGCGAATGGAGTGAGCAGTTCTTC	CSVAGTSEWSEQFF
TRBJ2-5	.	.	TRBV6-1	TGTGCCAGCAGTGAACTAAAAATGCCAGGCCAGTACTTC	CASSELKMPGQYF
TRBJ1-2	.	.	TRBV5-4	TGTGCCAGCAGCTTGGTGGGCGACTATGGCTACACCTTC	CASSLVGDYGYTF
TRBJ1-5	.	TRBD1	TRBV6-6	TGTGCCAGCAGTTTCCTACAGGGGGAACAGCCCCAGCATTTT	CASSFLQGEQPQHF
TRBJ2-6	.	.	TRBV5-1	TGCGCCAGCAGCTTTTTGCGCTCTGGGGCCAACGTCCTGACTTTC	CASSFLRSGANVLTF
TRBJ2-7	.	TRBD1	TRBV5-1	TGCGCCAGCAGCATTCCGACAGGGACGGACGAGCAGTACTTC	CASSIPTGTDEQYF
TRBJ2-7	.	TRBD1	TRBV5-1	TGCGCCAGCAGCGCAACCGGGACAGGGGCCGAGCAGTACTTC	CASSATGTGAEQYF
TRBJ1-3	.	TRBD1	TRBV5-1	TGCGCCAGCAGTGCGGGACAGGGATCTGGAAACACCATATATTTT	CASSAGQGSGNTIYF
TRBJ2-1	.	TRBD2	TRBV4-2	TGTGCCAGCAGCGACGGGAGGAACGAGTTCTTC	CASSDGRNEFF
TRBJ1-5	.	TRBD1	TRBV19	TGTGCCAGTAGTAGACAGGGCGGCAATCAGCCCCAGCATTTT	CASSRQGGNQPQHF
TRBJ2-7	.	TRBD1	TRBV18	TGTGCCAGCTCACCAGCGACAGGGACGGGCGAGCAGTACTTC	CASSPATGTGEQYF
TRBJ1-3	.	TRBD1	TRBV6-6	TGTGCCAGCAGTTTTCAGGGGGTCTCTGGAAACACCATATATTTT	CASSFQGVSGNTIYF
TRBJ2-7	.	.	TRBV5-1	TGCGCCAGCAGCTTTCAAACCTACGAGCAGTACTTC	CASSFQTYEQYF
TRBJ1-2	.	TRBD1	TRBV7-8	TGTGCCAGCAGCCCCGGGACAGCCGGTAGCTACACCTTC	CASSPGTAGSYTF
TRBJ1-5	once	.	TRBV12-2	TGTGCAAGTCGCGATACGGGGGTAACAGGGGGTACCAATCAGCCCCAGCATTTT	CASRDTGVTGGTNQPQHF
TRBJ2-1	few	TRBD1	TRBV7-9	TGTGCCAGCAGCTTGGCCAGGGGGAGTTACAATGAGCAGTTCTTC	CASSLARGSYNEQFF
TRBJ1-1	.	TRBD1	TRBV28	TGTGCCAGCAGGCTATACAGGGGGTACACTGAAGCTTTCTTT	CASRLYRGYTEAFF
TRBJ1-4	.	TRBD1	TRBV19	TGTGCCAGTAGTACAACAGGGGGAGGTGAAAAACTGTTTTTT	CASSTTGGGEKLFF
TRBJ2-7	.	TRBD1	TRBV9	TGTGCCAGCAGTGCCGGGACAGGAGGATACGAGCAGTACTTC	CASSAGTGGYEQYF
TRBJ2-3	.	TRBD2	TRBV5-5	TGTGCCAGCAGCTTGGTTAGCGGGATAAGCACAGATACGCAGTATTTT	CASSLVSGISTDTQYF
TRBJ2-3	once	TRBD1	TRBV5-1	TGCGCCAGCAGCTTGGGGACAGGGCCAGATACGCAGTATTTT	CASSLGTGPDTQYF
TRBJ1-2	.	TRBD1	TRBV28	TGTGCCAGCAGTCCACTTGACAGGGTCCTGGATGGCTACACCTTC	CASSPLDRVLDGYTF
TRBJ2-5	.	.	TRBV7-7	TGTGCCAGCAGCTTAGGGGCAGGCCAAGAGACCCAGTACTTC	CASSLGAGQETQYF
TRBJ2-7	.	TRBD2	TRBV4-1	TGCGCCAGCAGCCAAGAGGGACTAGCGGGAGTCCACGAGCAGTACTTC	CASSQEGLAGVHEQYF
TRBJ2-7	.	TRBD1	TRBV14	TGTGCCAGCAGACGGGACAGGAGCTCCTACGAGCAGTACTTC	CASRRDRSSYEQYF
TRBJ1-2	.	.	TRBV7-8	TGTGCCAGCAGCTTAGCGGGGGCCCTTAACTATGGCTACACCTTC	CASSLAGALNYGYTF
TRBJ2-7	.	TRBD2	TRBV7-2	TGTGCCAGCACCGAAGGGAGGGGCCTTGCCTACGAGCAGTACTTC	CASTEGRGLAYEQYF